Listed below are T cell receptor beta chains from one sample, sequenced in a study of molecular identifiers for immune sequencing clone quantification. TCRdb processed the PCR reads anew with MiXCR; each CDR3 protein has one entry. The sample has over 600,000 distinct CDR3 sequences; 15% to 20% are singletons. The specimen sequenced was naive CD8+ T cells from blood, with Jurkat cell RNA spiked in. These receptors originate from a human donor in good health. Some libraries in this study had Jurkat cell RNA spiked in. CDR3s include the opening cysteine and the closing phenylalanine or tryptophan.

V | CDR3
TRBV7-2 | CASSFVGLYNEQFF
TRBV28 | CASSFFTSDNQPQHF
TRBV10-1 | CASSEGHPYNEQFF
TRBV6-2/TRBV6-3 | CASSYRSGGVGDTQYF
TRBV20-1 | CSARDPGRGVTEAFF
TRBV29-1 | CSTGLAGNNEQFF
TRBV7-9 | CASSLWAGGEQNTEAFF
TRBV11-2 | CASSFPGFEAFF
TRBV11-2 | CANSPLLARPYTDTQYF
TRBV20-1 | CSARPGQKANAGELFF
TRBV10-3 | CAISDPGAMGANVLTF
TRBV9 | CASSATSSGANVLTF
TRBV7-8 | CASSPRQDGQPQHF
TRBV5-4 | CASSSLGLAGTRYEQYF
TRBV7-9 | CASSPKQGATYEQYF
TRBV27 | CASSPRGTRYEQYF
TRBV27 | CASSPGTFPSGNTIYF
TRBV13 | CASSLSPQLGDTQYF
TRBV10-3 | CAIREGQGVTEAFF
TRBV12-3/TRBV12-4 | CASRGAGSPETQYF
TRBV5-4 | CASSLKGTGNTIYF
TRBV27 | CASSFQVSYEQYF
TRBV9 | CASSVGTASNYGYTF
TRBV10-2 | CASSELLRTDTQYF
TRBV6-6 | CASSPGTGEQYF
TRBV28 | CASSLGRKNTEAFF
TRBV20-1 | CSASGLAGVSGELFF
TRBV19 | CASSIGVARGNQPQHF
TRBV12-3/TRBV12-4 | CASSGISSKQKKSINTGELFF
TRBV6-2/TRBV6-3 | CASSYSNRYEQYF
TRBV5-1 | CASSLYPSQDTQYF
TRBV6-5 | CAGSDGAGSQPQHF
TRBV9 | CASSARGLTDTQYF
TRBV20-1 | CSASGTGSSTNEKLFF
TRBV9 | CASSLGTYSMNTEAFF
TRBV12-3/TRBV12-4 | CASSLYLAPRATDTQYF
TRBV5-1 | CASGPLGLKSYEQYF
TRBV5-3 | CASSLEPGLGERLFF
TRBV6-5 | CASSRQANYGYTF
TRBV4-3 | CASSQDLWGTGYEQYF
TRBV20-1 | CSARAGGPREQYF
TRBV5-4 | CASSKDKNQPQHF
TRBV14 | CASSHSGGRTEAFF
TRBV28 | CASSLVGPGTGFTGELFF
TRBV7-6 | CASSLGQGNGQPQHF
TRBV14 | CASSQEAGRHTEAQYF
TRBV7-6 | CASSSRLGEKYEQYF
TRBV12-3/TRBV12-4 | CASSSLTSRELFF
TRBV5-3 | CASSLFARGQETQYF
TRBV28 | CASSRPSMREGWGETQYF
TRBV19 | CASAGTTGNTIYF
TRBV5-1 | CASSTDRDQETQYF
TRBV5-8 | CASSLSRMGAHSYEQYF